A single sample is the source of the 20 T cell receptor beta chains below, sequenced in a study of T cell repertoires in cytomegalovirus infection. Each CDR3 protein is one row after TCRdb ran MiXCR on the reads. The sample holds fewer than 550,000 distinct CDR3 sequences, around 11% seen once. Sequencing was performed on PBMCs. The receptors come from a human donor in good health (CMV status not recorded). Some clones in this sample may be carry-over from other donors' samples.

This clonotype was counted once. The chain uses TRBV12-5 and TRBJ1-6; D uncertain. With 1 base removed from V and 6 bases from J, the gap between germline ends came to 1 base. This CDR3 is 12 amino acids long. The germline V gene encodes CDR1 LGHNT and CDR2 FRNRAP. This chain's CDR3 is CASGLGNSPLHF. DNA of the CDR3: TGTGCTAGTGGTTTGGGTAATTCACCCCTCCACTTT.

This clonotype was detected only a few times. This sequence joins TRBV5-4 and TRBJ2-3, with a possible D match to TRBD2 (7 bases). The V end was cut by 1 base, the J end by 6 bases, with 15 bases between. Germline V gene data show CDR1 as SGHNT and CDR2 as YYREEE (reference sequence). The CDR3 is made up of 15 amino acids. CDR3 nucleotide sequence: TGTGCCAGCAGCTTGAGGGGGGGGTCAAGGGATACGCAGTATTTT. The encoded protein is CASSLRGGSRDTQYF.

This clonotype has a count of ten or more. The chain joins TRBV7-2 to TRBJ2-1; 11 bases are a match to TRBD2. The germline gives CDR1 SGHTA, CDR2 FQGNSA. This CDR3 contains 14 residues. The ends lost 2 bases at V and 10 bases at J; junction bases unmatched: 4. CDR3 in DNA: TGTGCCAGCAGCTTAACTAGCGGGAGAAACGAGCAGTTCTTC. Translated, it gives CASSLTSGRNEQFF.

This clonotype has just a few counts. V usage is TRBV24-1 and J usage is TRBJ2-7, with a weak D call TRBD2 (6 bases). CDR1 KGHDR and CDR2 SFDVKD come from the germline V gene. This CDR3 comprises 12 residues. With 7 bases removed from V and 4 bases from J, the gap between germline ends came to 10 bases. CDR3 bases: TGTGCCACCAGCCAAGGGACTTACGAGCAGTACTTC. It is translated as CATSQGTYEQYF.

The V gene is TRBV5-1, the J gene TRBJ1-2; D is undetermined. CDR1 and CDR2 from the germline V gene are SGHRS and YFSETQ. The length of the CDR3 is 16 residues. Trimming left V 0 bases short and J 1 base short, with 13 bases between. The CDR3 sequence is CASSLGGQVFNYGYTF. CDR3 nucleotide sequence: TGCGCCAGCAGCTTGGGAGGGCAGGTCTTTAACTATGGCTACACCTTC.

The chain combines TRBV20-1 with TRBJ1-4, with TRBD1 matching 10 bases. The V gene's germline CDR1 is DFQATT and CDR2 SNEGSKA (reference sequence). CDR3 length equals 15 residues. The junction had 5 bases not matched to a gene; V was cut back by 1 base and J by 6 bases. The CDR3 protein is CSARGTGGIYEKLFF. CDR3 sequence (DNA): TGCAGTGCTAGAGGGACAGGGGGAATTTATGAAAAACTGTTTTTT.

This clonotype was observed at least ten times. The CDR3 protein is CASSLSVPGGANVLTF. The CDR3 DNA is TGTGCCAGCAGCCTATCAGTCCCGGGTGGGGCCAACGTCCTGACTTTC. The J gene is TRBJ2-6, the V gene TRBV11-2, with D unclear. CDR3 length equals 16 residues. V lost 5 bases and J 3 bases, leaving 14 bases between the germline ends. Germline CDR1 and CDR2: SGHAT and FQNNGV.

This clonotype was seen repeatedly, ten times or more. The V call is TRBV28, the J call TRBJ1-5; perhaps TRBD1 as D (5 bases). The CDR3 runs 14 residues. Per the germline V gene, CDR1 is MDHEN and CDR2 is SYDVKM. V lost 9 bases and J lost 5, with 17 bases in between. The CDR3: CASSGRWPDQPQHF. CDR3 in DNA: TGTGCCAGTTCAGGGCGCTGGCCCGATCAGCCCCAGCATTTT.

This clonotype was seen at least ten times. This rearrangement joins TRBV4-1 to TRBJ2-6; 9 bases agree with TRBD2. With 1 base clipped from V and 2 bases from J, the junction kept 9 bases outside the gene matches. This CDR3 is built from 19 residues. The germline V gene encodes CDR1 MGHRA and CDR2 YSYEKL. The DNA for the CDR3 is TGCGCCAGCAGCCAAGTTGGTAAGCGGGGGGACCCTGGGGCCAACGTCCTGACTTTC. As protein: CASSQVGKRGDPGANVLTF.

The rearrangement links TRBV14 to TRBJ1-1; possible D gene TRBD1, 6 bases. Per the germline V gene, CDR1 is SGHDN and CDR2 is FVKESK. Trimming removed 5 bases at V and 4 bases at J, with 14 bases between. The CDR3 covers 14 residues. Written as DNA, the CDR3 is TGTGCCAGCAGCTTCTCAGGGGCAAGCACTGAAGCTTTCTTT. Translation gives CASSFSGASTEAFF.

This clonotype was found a few times. This chain connects TRBV5-1 to TRBJ2-7; D is possibly TRBD2 (5 bases). Germline lookup yields CDR1 SGHRS and CDR2 YFSETQ. CDR3 size: 14 residues. Trimming removed 0 bases at V and 3 bases at J, with 10 bases between. CDR3 loop: CASSLAGNGYEQYF. CDR3 DNA sequence: TGCGCCAGCAGCTTGGCCGGGAACGGCTACGAGCAGTACTTC.

This clonotype was detected many times. This chain uses TRBV5-1 with TRBJ2-1; 7 bases agree with TRBD2. This CDR3 is 15 amino acids long. V lost 4 bases to trimming and J lost 6 bases; unmatched junction nucleotides: 10. In germline, CDR1 is SGHRS, CDR2 YFSETQ. For the CDR3, the DNA is TGCGCCAGCAGCCCTGGACTTAGCGGGTTCAATGAGCAGTTCTTC. Translated, it gives CASSPGLSGFNEQFF.

This clonotype came up many times. V gene TRBV7-2 combines with J gene TRBJ1-2, with 10 bases fitting TRBD1. The junction had 9 bases not matched to a gene; V was cut back by 5 bases and J by 3 bases. There are 16 residues in the CDR3. Germline V gene data show CDR1 as SGHTA and CDR2 as FQGNSA. The CDR3 loop is CASSGRRQGADYGYTF. The DNA for the CDR3 is TGTGCCAGCAGCGGACGTAGACAGGGGGCGGACTATGGCTACACCTTC.

This clonotype was observed a handful of times. V gene TRBV20-1 combines with J gene TRBJ2-7; D not certain. The CDR3 has 13 amino acids. The ends were cut back, 0 bases at V and 7 bases at J, with 13 bases in the middle. Looked up from germline, CDR1 is DFQATT and CDR2 is SNEGSKA (reference sequence). The CDR3 nucleotides read TGCAGTGCTAGAGATTGGCCTGCTGGGGAGCAGTACTTC. Translated, it gives CSARDWPAGEQYF.

This clonotype has ten or more counts. This chain connects TRBV12-3 or TRBV12-4 to TRBJ2-7; 13 positions agree with TRBD2. V was pared by 7 bases and J by 5 bases, with 2 bases of the junction left unmatched. This CDR3 is 13 amino acids long. DNA for the CDR3: TGTGCCAGCACCGGACTAGCGGGAGACGAGCAGTACTTC. It translates to CASTGLAGDEQYF.

This clonotype was detected a few times. The chain has TRBV9 and TRBJ2-3; no clear D. From germline, CDR1 is SGDLS and CDR2 YYNGEE. This CDR3 region has 12 residues. The V end lost 0 bases, the J end lost 6 bases, and 5 bases lay between the germline ends. CDR3 loop: CASSVGWDTQYF. In DNA, the CDR3 is TGTGCCAGCAGCGTAGGGTGGGATACGCAGTATTTT.

In this sample, this clonotype turned up many times. The CDR3 DNA sequence: TGTGCCAGCCGCTCATCTAGGGTAACCGGGGAGCTGTTTTTT. This gives the protein CASRSSRVTGELFF. The chain has TRBV7-3 and TRBJ2-2, with no clear D. This CDR3 comprises 14 residues. Germline V gene lookup returns CDR1 SGHTA and CDR2 FQGTGA. The V gene lost 8 bases and the J gene lost 5 bases, with 15 bases spanning the gap.

In its sample, this clonotype was seen many times. The V call is TRBV7-3, the J call TRBJ2-1; 9 bases line up with TRBD2. In germline, CDR1 is SGHTA, CDR2 FQGTGA. The CDR3 loop spans 17 amino acids. After removal of 5 bases from V and 6 bases from J, the junction contained 14 bases not matched to a gene. CDR3 residues: CASSPAGGGLVGNEQFF. The DNA for the CDR3 is TGTGCCAGCAGCCCAGCGGGGGGAGGACTAGTCGGCAATGAGCAGTTCTTC. The variable domain in full, with the rest retrieved from reference TRBV7-3 and TRBJ2-1, is GAGVSQTPSNKVTEKGKYVELRCDPISGHTALYWYRQSLGQGPEFLIYFQGTGAADDSGLPNDRFFAVRPEGSVSTLKIQRTERGDSAVYLCASSPAGGGLVGNEQFFGPGTRLTVL.

The V call is TRBV29-1, the J call TRBJ2-2; 7 nucleotides match TRBD1. V lost 4 bases to trimming and J lost 3 bases; unmatched junction nucleotides: 2. The CDR3 is made up of 13 amino acids. Germline V CDR1 and CDR2: SQVTM, ANQGSEA. Here the CDR3 reads CSVGTGDTGELFF. The CDR3 nucleotides are TGCAGCGTTGGGACAGGTGACACCGGGGAGCTGTTTTTT.

This clonotype was counted between two and nine times. The chain uses TRBV4-2 and TRBJ2-3, with 10 bases that match TRBD2. The germline V gene has CDR1 LGHNA and CDR2 YNFKEQ. Trimming cost V 4 bases and J 2 bases; bases outside gene matches: 6. CDR3 size: 16 residues. Here the CDR3 DNA reads TGTGCCAGCAGCCCTTGGACTAGCGGAGACACAGATACGCAGTATTTT. Residues: CASSPWTSGDTDTQYF.